Following are 14 T cell receptor beta chains from one sample sequenced in a study of post-analysis software for immune sequencing data. Study-wide results and limits: About five TRBV segments, including TRBV5-6, TRBV5-1 and TRBV20-1, were more frequent in patients than controls.

Each TCR beta cDNA library carried unique molecular identifiers. TCRdb independently ran MiXCR on the PCR reads; one entry per CDR3 protein. Of some 800,000 distinct CDR3 sequences in the sample, around 46% are singletons; the top ten hold 4.9%. Their antigens remain unidentified. The sample was blood. Receptors originate from a girl aged 5-17 years with multiple sclerosis.

The genes are TRBV7-9 and TRBJ1-6; D perhaps matches TRBD1 (5 bases). Germline CDR1 reads SEHNR; CDR2 reads FQNEAQ (reference sequence). The CDR3 loop spans 14 amino acids. V dropped 2 bases and J dropped 7 bases, with 9 bases sitting between them. CDR3 nucleotide sequence: TGTGCCAGCAGCTTATCCGACAGCAATTCACCCCTCCACTTT. It codes for CASSLSDSNSPLHF.

The J gene is TRBJ2-1, the V gene TRBV28; D remains unclear. The CDR3 contains 15 residues. The V gene lost 5 bases and the J gene lost 7 bases, with 18 bases spanning the gap. The V gene's germline CDR1 is MDHEN and CDR2 SYDVKM. In nucleotides, the CDR3 is TGTGCCAGCAGTCCGGGCCCATTACCTGGGAATGAGCAGTTCTTC. Its protein product is CASSPGPLPGNEQFF. The complete variable domain, with remaining parts taken from reference TRBV28 and TRBJ2-1, reads DVKVTQSSRYLVKRTGEKVFLECVQDMDHENMFWYRQDPGLGLRLIYFSYDVKMKEKGDIPEGYSVSREKKERFSLILESASTNQTSMYLCASSPGPLPGNEQFFGPGTRLTVL.

The chain uses TRBV5-1 and TRBJ2-7; 10 bases are shared with TRBD2. The CDR3 totals 15 residues. V gave up 4 bases and J gave up 3 bases; unmatched junction bases: 7. Germline V gives CDR1 SGHRS, CDR2 YFSETQ. The CDR3 nucleotides read TGCGCCAGCAGCGCTAGCGGGAGAGGGGTCTACGAGCAGTACTTC. It is translated as CASSASGRGVYEQYF.

The chain combines TRBV6-5 with TRBJ1-1; a weak D match, TRBD1 (6 bases). With 2 bases removed from V and 0 bases from J, the gap between germline ends came to 10 bases. There are 15 residues in the CDR3. Looked up from germline, CDR1 is MNHEY and CDR2 is SVGAGI. The CDR3 loop is CASSYTGQLNTEAFF. The CDR3 DNA is TGTGCCAGCAGTTACACGGGACAACTGAACACTGAAGCTTTCTTT.

The chain links TRBV7-9 to TRBJ2-2; 11 nucleotides line up with TRBD1. Germline V gene data show CDR1 as SEHNR and CDR2 as FQNEAQ (reference sequence). The V gene end was trimmed by 3 bases and the J gene end by 5 bases; junction bases not matched to a gene: 17. This CDR3 is 20 amino acids long. The CDR3 is CASSLKSDRGPWLGTGELFF. CDR3 nucleotide sequence: TGTGCCAGCAGCTTGAAGTCGGACAGGGGGCCGTGGTTAGGGACCGGGGAGCTGTTTTTT.

This clonotype was counted between two and nine times. The chain combines TRBV29-1 with TRBJ2-5; tentative D call: TRBD2 (5 bases). The V end was cut by 2 bases, the J end by 7 bases, with 20 bases between. The CDR3 is made up of 15 amino acids. Germline values: CDR1 SQVTM, CDR2 ANQGSEA. The CDR3 nucleotides are TGCAGCGTTGAAACCGGGGTAGCAGAGGGTGGGACCCAGTACTTC. Protein product: CSVETGVAEGGTQYF.

This chain links TRBV20-1 with TRBJ2-5, with TRBD2 as a possible D gene (5 bases). The CDR3 has 14 amino acids. Germline V lookup: CDR1 DFQATT, CDR2 SNEGSKA (reference sequence). V lost 3 bases, J lost 3 bases, and 14 bases lay in between. The CDR3 DNA follows: TGCAGTGCTAGCATAGGACTCAGAGAAGAGACCCAGTACTTC. Amino acid sequence: CSASIGLREETQYF.

The V gene is TRBV12-3 or TRBV12-4, the J gene TRBJ1-1; D call uncertain. Trimming removed 3 bases at V and 0 bases at J, with 11 bases between. CDR3 length equals 15 residues. CDR3 sequence (DNA): TGTGCCAGCAGTTTCGGACGCCCCTTGAACACTGAAGCTTTCTTT. The encoded protein is CASSFGRPLNTEAFF.

The chain joins TRBV20-1 to TRBJ1-1; D is undetermined. Between the trimmed V and J ends, which lost 4 bases and 0 bases, there was a span of 12 bases. The CDR3 contains 14 residues. Germline-derived CDR1 and CDR2 are DFQATT and SNEGSKA (reference sequence). The CDR3 DNA reads TGCAGTGCTAAAGGAACATCTCTGAACACTGAAGCTTTCTTT. Translation gives CSAKGTSLNTEAFF.

The rearrangement links TRBV5-1 to TRBJ2-5, with 7 bases that match TRBD2. V lost 2 bases to trimming and J lost 5 bases; unmatched junction nucleotides: 9. The CDR3 consists of 15 residues. Germline V lookup: CDR1 SGHRS, CDR2 YFSETQ. DNA for the CDR3: TGCGCCAGCAGCTTTGTGGTAGCGGGTGCTGAGACCCAGTACTTC. Its protein is CASSFVVAGAETQYF.

V is TRBV5-5 and J is TRBJ2-5; 11 bases agree with TRBD2. In germline, CDR1 is SGHKS, CDR2 YYEKEE (reference sequence). With V trimmed by 3 bases and J by 2 bases, 6 bases remained unmatched. The CDR3 is made up of 16 amino acids. The CDR3 protein is CASSSIAGGIQETQYF. The CDR3, as DNA: TGTGCCAGCAGCTCTATAGCGGGAGGGATACAAGAGACCCAGTACTTC.

This clonotype has a handful of counts. The gene calls are TRBV7-3 and TRBJ2-1, with D unresolved. This CDR3 region has 15 residues. Trimming removed 5 bases from V and 5 bases from J, with 16 bases in between. CDR1 SGHTA and CDR2 FQGTGA come from the germline V gene. CDR3 amino acids: CASSQLPAPHNEQFF. The DNA for the CDR3 is TGTGCCAGCAGCCAGCTACCGGCCCCACACAATGAGCAGTTCTTC.

The chain combines TRBV12-3 or TRBV12-4 with TRBJ1-5; 9 bases fit TRBD1. The CDR3 runs to 14 residues. The junction had 4 bases not matched to a gene; V was cut back by 5 bases and J by 5 bases. CDR3 protein: CASSATGGYQPQHF. CDR3 nucleotides: TGTGCCAGCAGTGCGACAGGGGGTTATCAGCCCCAGCATTTT.

This rearrangement joins TRBV20-1 to TRBJ2-3; 8 bases are a match to TRBD1. This CDR3 has 15 residues. V dropped 4 bases and J dropped 2; count of bases not matched to a gene: 8. Germline CDR1 and CDR2: DFQATT and SNEGSKA (reference sequence). CDR3 residues: CSATRTGTHTDTQYF. In DNA form, the CDR3 reads TGCAGTGCTACCCGGACAGGGACCCACACAGATACGCAGTATTTT.